This TCR beta chain was captured by sequencing in a study of technical replicates of blood from four donors. Assay: immunoSEQ multiplex PCR; the TCRdb copy retains only in-frame clones and omits some. The data contain about 80,000 clones, about 95% of them seen just once; the ten biggest clones take up more than 0.35%. The germline V gene encodes CDR1 SQVTM and CDR2 ANQGSEA. The CDR3 loop spans 12 amino acids. V lost 2 bases and J lost 4, with 8 bases in between. The sequenced sample was T cells isolated from PBMCs. The TCR originated in a human donor in good health. The chain carries TRBV29-1 and TRBJ1-2; D not resolved. The CDR3 bases are TGCAGCGTTGAATTCCGCGTCTATGGCTACACCTTC. It encodes CSVEFRVYGYTF.